The 9 T cell receptor beta chains reported below all come from one sample, sequenced in a study of T cell responses to AZD1222 COVID-19 vaccine. Generated by immunoSEQ multiplex PCR, the TCRdb table keeps only in-frame clones and is missing some. The sample records 40,000 to 55,000 clones, 80% to 90% being singletons. Source: peripheral blood, taken 28 days after the second AZD1222 dose. The origin of the receptors is an adult who received the AZD1222 COVID-19 vaccine.

This clone was seen a few times. The chain uses TRBV3-1 (or the pseudogene TRBV3-2) and TRBJ1-2; D is unresolved. The ends were cut back, 1 base at V and 3 bases at J, with 9 bases in the middle. This CDR3 has 14 amino acids. Germline CDR1 LGHDT, CDR2 YNNKEL (reference sequence). The CDR3 loop is CASSQVPEYYGYTF. In DNA, the CDR3 is TGTGCCAGCAGCCAAGTTCCGGAGTACTATGGCTACACCTTC.

The chain joins TRBV3-1 (or the pseudogene TRBV3-2) to TRBJ1-2; no clear D gene. The V end lost 1 base, the J end lost 5 bases, and 14 bases lay between the germline ends. The CDR3 length is 15 residues. The germline gives CDR1 LGHDT, CDR2 YNNKEL (reference sequence). The DNA for the CDR3 is TGTGCCAGCAGCCAAGCTCTCTCCAGTCTATATGGCTACACCTTC. As protein: CASSQALSSLYGYTF.

The chain joins TRBV3-1 (or the pseudogene TRBV3-2) to TRBJ1-4; 7 bases match TRBD1. The V gene end was trimmed by 4 bases and the J gene end by 2 bases; junction bases not matched to a gene: 4. This CDR3 spans 15 amino acids. CDR1 LGHDT and CDR2 YNNKEL come from the germline V gene (reference sequence). CDR3 coding DNA: TGTGCCAGCAGCCCGGGGACAGCCACTAATGAAAAACTGTTTTTT. The encoded protein is CASSPGTATNEKLFF.

This chain uses TRBV30 with TRBJ1-2; TRBD1 matches at 7 bases. The CDR3 loop spans 12 amino acids. Trimming took 2 bases from V and 7 from J; bases not matched to a gene: 4. Germline CDR1 is GTSNPN and CDR2 is SVGIG (reference sequence). In DNA form, the CDR3 reads TGTGCCTGGAGTAGGGACAGTTTTGGCTACACCTTC. Its protein is CAWSRDSFGYTF.

V usage is TRBV7-9 and J usage is TRBJ2-7, with 15 bases aligning to TRBD2. The germline V gene encodes CDR1 SEHNR and CDR2 FQNEAQ (reference sequence). This CDR3 is 18 amino acids long. The trim removed 5 bases at V and 2 bases at J, leaving 10 bases unmatched. The CDR3 spells CASSRTSGRAYPTYEQYF. In DNA form, the CDR3 reads TGTGCCAGCAGCCGGACTAGCGGGAGGGCCTACCCCACCTACGAGCAGTACTTC.

This chain joins TRBV7-2 and TRBJ2-1; TRBD1 aligns across 7 bases. Germline V gene lookup returns CDR1 SGHTA and CDR2 FQGNSA. The CDR3 has 12 amino acids. V shed 5 bases and J 8 bases; nucleotides not matched to a gene: 3. CDR3 region: CASSTQGYEQFF. CDR3 sequence (DNA): TGTGCCAGCAGCACACAGGGGTATGAGCAGTTCTTC.

The CDR3 loop is CASSQEQNYEQYF. The CDR3, as DNA: TGTGCCAGCTCACAGGAGCAGAACTACGAGCAGTACTTC. The gene calls are TRBV18 and TRBJ2-7; D remains ambiguous. Germline CDR1 KGHSH, CDR2 LQKENI. V was shortened by 4 bases and J by 3 bases, with 10 bases between the two germline ends. This CDR3 comprises 13 residues. Based on the CDR3 plus reference TRBV18 and TRBJ2-7, the full variable domain is NAGVMQNPRHLVRRRGQEARLRCSPMKGHSHVYWYRQLPEEGLKFMVYLQKENIIDESGMPKERFSAEFPKEGPSILRIQQVVRGDSAAYFCASSQEQNYEQYFGPGTRLTVT.

The chain combines TRBV29-1 with TRBJ2-7; tentatively, D is TRBD2 (5 bases). The CDR3 spans 13 residues. Deletions cut 4 bases from V and 0 bases from J, with 10 bases between. Looked up from germline, CDR1 is SQVTM and CDR2 is ANQGSEA. The CDR3 coding sequence is TGCAGCGTTGGGAGGTCGAGCTCCTACGAGCAGTACTTC. Residues: CSVGRSSSYEQYF.

The chain employs TRBV10-3 and TRBJ2-1; the match to TRBD1 covers 11 bases. V gave up 9 bases and J gave up 5 bases; unmatched junction bases: 6. Per the germline V gene, CDR1 is ENHRY and CDR2 is SYGVKD. The CDR3 sequence is 14 residues long. The CDR3 region is CAIGWDRGDNEQFF. The CDR3, as DNA: TGTGCCATTGGTTGGGACAGGGGGGACAATGAGCAGTTCTTC.